These 25 T cell receptor beta chains share one sample of origin, sequenced in a study of T cell responses to AZD1222 COVID-19 vaccine. Clones were read by immunoSEQ multiplex PCR, and TCRdb kept only the in-frame ones, dropping some. Counted here are roughly 120,000 clones, roughly 92% occurring once; the ten biggest clones make up almost 2.5%. Material: peripheral blood, obtained 28 days after the second AZD1222 dose. The receptors come from an adult who received the AZD1222 COVID-19 vaccine.

The chain is built from TRBV21-1 and TRBJ1-6; TRBD1, the table's D call, was not compared with the DNA. TRBV21-1 is marked as a pseudogene. This CDR3 spans 19 amino acids. The CDR3 DNA is TGTGCCAGCAGCCGACCGACAGGTACGGTAAGCTCCTATAATTCACCCCTCCACTTT. It codes for CASSRPTGTVSSYNSPLHF.

V gene TRBV5-1 combines with J gene TRBJ2-2; no firm D call. Between the trimmed V and J ends, which lost 0 bases and 5 bases, there was a span of 11 bases. CDR3 length: 15 amino acids. The germline CDR1 and CDR2 sequences are SGHRS and YFSETQ. In DNA form, the CDR3 reads TGCGCCAGCAGCTTGGCGCCAATGGGGACCGGGGAGCTGTTTTTT. Its translation is CASSLAPMGTGELFF. The full variable domain, completed using reference TRBV5-1 and TRBJ2-2, is KAGVTQTPRYLIKTRGQQVTLSCSPISGHRSVSWYQQTPGQGLQFLFEYFSETQRNKGNFPGRFSGRQFSNSRSEMNVSTLELGDSALYLCASSLAPMGTGELFFGEGSRLTVL.

The chain joins TRBV3-1 (or the pseudogene TRBV3-2) to TRBJ2-5; TRBD1 matches 7 bases. CDR3 length: 14 residues. Germline lookup yields CDR1 LGHDT and CDR2 YNNKEL (reference sequence). J gave up 5 bases and V 4 bases, and 7 bases lay outside the gene matches. CDR3 region: CASSPRQGVETQYF. The CDR3 region has the DNA TGTGCCAGCAGCCCTCGACAGGGTGTGGAGACCCAGTACTTC.

The chain has TRBV3-1 (or the pseudogene TRBV3-2) and TRBJ1-3, with 7 nucleotides matching TRBD1. Germline V gives CDR1 LGHDT, CDR2 YNNKEL (reference sequence). The CDR3 extends over 14 amino acids. The trim removed 5 bases at V and 2 bases at J, leaving 3 bases unmatched. The CDR3 region is CASSERGPGNTIYF. Here the CDR3 DNA reads TGTGCCAGCAGCGAAAGGGGGCCTGGAAACACCATATATTTT.

V usage is TRBV27 and J usage is TRBJ2-1; D ambiguous. V dropped 3 bases and J dropped 0 bases, with 6 bases sitting between them. The CDR3 has 14 amino acids. CDR1 is MNHEY and CDR2 is SMNVEV in the germline V gene (reference sequence). The CDR3 DNA reads as TGTGCCAGCAGTTTCAGCAACTCCTACAATGAGCAGTTCTTC. This gives the protein CASSFSNSYNEQFF.

J is TRBJ1-2 and V is TRBV27; possibly TRBD1 for D (5 bases). The CDR3 has 15 residues. V dropped 5 bases and J dropped 5 bases, with 18 bases sitting between them. Per germline, CDR1 MNHEY and CDR2 SMNVEV (reference sequence). CDR3 DNA: TGTGCCAGCAGTCTCGGGGGAGGGCCGAGGTATGGCTACACCTTC. It translates to CASSLGGGPRYGYTF.

J is TRBJ1-3 and V is TRBV5-1, with 7 bases identical to TRBD1. Germline V gene sequence: CDR1 SGHRS, CDR2 YFSETQ. V shed 3 bases, J shed 2 bases, and the junction held 5 bases outside the gene matches. The CDR3 is made up of 15 amino acids. The chain's CDR3 is CASSYGQVAGNTIYF. The CDR3 nucleotides are TGCGCCAGCAGCTATGGACAGGTAGCTGGAAACACCATATATTTT.

This clone has only one observation. The CDR3: CASRRSSYEQYF. The DNA of the CDR3 is TGTGCCAGCAGGAGAAGTTCTTACGAGCAGTACTTC. The chain links TRBV2 to TRBJ2-7; D gene unclear. Trimming left V 6 bases short and J 4 bases short, with 10 bases between. The CDR3 runs 12 residues. Germline V gene data show CDR1 as SNHLY and CDR2 as FYNNEI.

The V gene is TRBV7-3, the J gene TRBJ1-1; no clear D gene. Germline V gene lookup returns CDR1 SGHTA and CDR2 FQGTGA. Trimming pared 5 bases from V and 1 base from J, leaving 14 bases between. The CDR3 loop spans 15 amino acids. The CDR3 DNA reads TGTGCCAGCAGCACAACTCCCTACGGGAACACTGAAGCTTTCTTT. As protein: CASSTTPYGNTEAFF. The variable domain in full, completed from reference TRBV7-3 and TRBJ1-1, reads GAGVSQTPSNKVTEKGKYVELRCDPISGHTALYWYRQSLGQGPEFLIYFQGTGAADDSGLPNDRFFAVRPEGSVSTLKIQRTERGDSAVYLCASSTTPYGNTEAFFGQGTRLTVV.

V is TRBV5-1 and J is TRBJ2-1; 11 bases match TRBD1. Germline CDR1 SGHRS, CDR2 YFSETQ. Trimming took 4 bases from V and 3 from J; bases not matched to a gene: 6. This CDR3 has 16 residues. CDR3 region: CASSMGTGGFYNEQFF. CDR3 nucleotide sequence: TGCGCCAGCAGCATGGGGACAGGGGGTTTCTACAATGAGCAGTTCTTC.

This chain uses TRBV7-2 with TRBJ1-6, with TRBD1 as a possible D gene (5 bases). The CDR3 loop spans 16 amino acids. The V gene's germline CDR1 is SGHTA and CDR2 FQGNSA. Trimming left V 4 bases short and J 4 bases short, with 14 bases between. CDR3 sequence reads: CASSSTVRLYNSPLHF. The CDR3 DNA sequence: TGTGCCAGCAGCTCGACAGTGCGCCTTTATAATTCACCCCTCCACTTT.

The rearrangement joins TRBV6-5 to TRBJ2-1; D possibly corresponds to TRBD1 (5 bases). CDR1 is MNHEY, CDR2 SVGAGI, per germline. The V and J ends lost 6 bases and 4 bases respectively, with 13 bases between them. The CDR3 sequence is 14 residues long. CDR3 region: CASRRDSFYNEQFF. The CDR3 DNA sequence: TGTGCCAGCAGGCGTGACAGTTTTTACAATGAGCAGTTCTTC.

The rearrangement joins TRBV7-6 to TRBJ2-1; 12 nucleotides line up with TRBD2. The germline V gene encodes CDR1 SGHVS and CDR2 FNYEAQ. The CDR3 runs to 17 residues. The J segment lost 0 bases and the V segment lost 3 bases, leaving 3 bases of the junction unmatched. The CDR3 sequence: CASSLAGLAGSYNEQFF. CDR3 coding DNA: TGTGCCAGCAGCTTGGCGGGACTAGCGGGCTCCTACAATGAGCAGTTCTTC.

The rearrangement uses TRBV9 and TRBJ1-2; 8 nucleotides match TRBD1. Germline-derived CDR1 and CDR2 are SGDLS and YYNGEE. Unmatched junction bases numbered 12, after V lost 4 bases and J lost 4 bases. This CDR3 region has 16 residues. The CDR3 coding sequence is TGTGCCAGCAGCTCGGCGGACAGGGTGGTTGGCTATGGCTACACCTTC. As protein: CASSSADRVVGYGYTF.

The chain combines TRBV5-1 with TRBJ1-4; no definite D call. Deletions cut 0 bases from V and 0 bases from J, with 3 bases between. This CDR3 comprises 14 residues. Germline V gene lookup returns CDR1 SGHRS and CDR2 YFSETQ. In DNA, the CDR3 is TGCGCCAGCAGCTTGGGGCCAACTAATGAAAAACTGTTTTTT. It yields the protein CASSLGPTNEKLFF.

The chain uses TRBV2 and TRBJ1-2, with 10 positions matching TRBD1. CDR1 and CDR2 from the germline V gene are SNHLY and FYNNEI. V dropped 5 bases and J dropped 6; count of bases not matched to a gene: 6. The CDR3 totals 14 residues. The CDR3 bases are TGTGCCAGCAGTTACCGGGACAGGGGTAATGGCTACACCTTC. Amino acids: CASSYRDRGNGYTF.

V is TRBV5-1 and J is TRBJ2-1, with 7 bases that match TRBD2. Germline V CDR1 and CDR2: SGHRS, YFSETQ. V was pared by 5 bases and J by 6 bases, with 14 bases of the junction left unmatched. The CDR3 is 16 residues long. The CDR3 region has the DNA TGCGCCAGCAGTTGGGCTAGCGGATCTACTCGCAATGAGCAGTTCTTC. It encodes CASSWASGSTRNEQFF.

This clone was recorded a few times. The CDR3 region has the DNA TGTGCCAGCAGCTTGTTGACAAACACCTACGAGCAGTACTTC. Amino acid sequence: CASSLLTNTYEQYF. This rearrangement joins TRBV5-6 to TRBJ2-7; D uncertain. V was clipped by 1 base and J by 2 bases, with 10 bases between them. CDR1 SGHDT and CDR2 YYEEEE come from the germline V gene. The CDR3 runs to 14 residues.

The chain combines TRBV19 with TRBJ1-1; D is unclear. The CDR3 is 13 residues long. V was pared by 3 bases and J by 3 bases, with 8 bases between. Germline CDR1 is LNHDA and CDR2 is SQIVND (reference sequence). This CDR3 reads CASSIFRDTEAFF. DNA for the CDR3: TGTGCCAGTAGTATCTTTCGGGACACTGAAGCTTTCTTT.

The chain couples TRBV4-1 to TRBJ2-2; 9 positions match TRBD2. The CDR3 is made up of 17 amino acids. CDR1 and CDR2 from the germline V gene are MGHRA and YSYEKL. V lost 1 base to trimming and J lost 7 bases; unmatched junction nucleotides: 10. DNA of the CDR3: TGCGCCAGCAGCCAAGGGTCAGCGGGGGGCAGGAACGGGGAGCTGTTTTTT. Its protein product is CASSQGSAGGRNGELFF.

This clone was detected only once. The chain couples TRBV7-9 to TRBJ2-5, with D unresolved. Germline CDR1 reads SEHNR; CDR2 reads FQNEAQ (reference sequence). This CDR3 has 15 amino acids. Trimming cost V 5 bases and J 0 bases, with 13 bases left between them. CDR3 DNA sequence: TGTGCCAGCAGCCCGTTTAGTACAGACCAAGAGACCCAGTACTTC. It specifies CASSPFSTDQETQYF.

This clone was recorded a few times. This chain links TRBV7-9 with TRBJ1-1, with TRBD1 as a possible D gene (6 bases). V lost 11 bases to trimming and J lost 3 bases, with 25 bases between them. The CDR3 sequence is 16 residues long. Germline CDR1 SEHNR, CDR2 FQNEAQ (reference sequence). The DNA of the CDR3 is TGTGCCGGTCACAGGGCGGGGATTTCTTGGTACACTGAAGCTTTCTTT. Encoded protein: CAGHRAGISWYTEAFF.

The chain uses TRBV3-1 (or the pseudogene TRBV3-2) and TRBJ1-1; no definite D call. The CDR3 spans 17 residues. Germline CDR1 LGHDT, CDR2 YNNKEL (reference sequence). Trimming left V 2 bases short and J 4 bases short, with 20 bases between. The CDR3 protein is CASSQLVQAPEGTEAFF. DNA of the CDR3: TGTGCCAGCAGCCAACTCGTTCAGGCCCCGGAGGGCACTGAAGCTTTCTTT.

The J gene is TRBJ2-1, the V gene TRBV4-1; possible D gene TRBD2, 6 bases. Germline V lookup: CDR1 MGHRA, CDR2 YSYEKL. Trimming pared 4 bases from V and 9 bases from J, leaving 16 bases between. There are 14 residues in the CDR3. The CDR3 protein is CASSPVRRGAEQFF. The CDR3 DNA sequence: TGCGCCAGCAGCCCGGTCCGGAGGGGCGCTGAGCAGTTCTTC.

The rearrangement uses TRBV7-2 and TRBJ1-5; no reliable D call. With 8 bases removed from V and 0 bases from J, the gap between germline ends came to 8 bases. This CDR3 spans 13 amino acids. Germline CDR1 reads SGHTA; CDR2 reads FQGNSA. The CDR3 nucleotides are TGTGCCAGCGGAAGGTATAGCAATCAGCCCCAGCATTTT. Encoded protein: CASGRYSNQPQHF.